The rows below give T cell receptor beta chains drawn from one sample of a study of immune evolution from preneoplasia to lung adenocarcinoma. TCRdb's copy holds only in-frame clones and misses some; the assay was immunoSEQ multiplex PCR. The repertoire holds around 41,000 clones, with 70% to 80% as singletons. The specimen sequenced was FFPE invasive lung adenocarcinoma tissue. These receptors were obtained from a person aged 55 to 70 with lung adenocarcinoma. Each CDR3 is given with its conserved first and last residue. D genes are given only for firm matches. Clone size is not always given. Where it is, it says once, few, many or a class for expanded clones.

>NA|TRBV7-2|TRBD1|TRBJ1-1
CASSSDRGRLAEAFF
TGTGCCAGCAGCTCGGACAGGGGGCGTTTAGCTGAAGCTTTCTTT
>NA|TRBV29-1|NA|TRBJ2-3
CSVADRGPQGTQYF
TGCAGCGTTGCTGATCGGGGGCCACAGGGTACGCAGTATTTT
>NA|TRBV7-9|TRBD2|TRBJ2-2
CASSLIAGVTGELFF
TGTGCCAGCAGCTTAATAGCGGGAGTAACCGGGGAGCTGTTTTTT
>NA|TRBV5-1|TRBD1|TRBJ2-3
CASSPGQLTDTQYF
TGCGCCAGCAGCCCGGGACAGCTCACAGATACGCAGTATTTT
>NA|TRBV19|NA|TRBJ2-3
CASSTRAPDTQYF
TGTGCCAGTAGTACGAGGGCCCCAGATACGCAGTATTTT
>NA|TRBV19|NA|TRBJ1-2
CASSIGGYGSYGYTF
TGTGCCAGTAGTATAGGTGGATACGGTTCCTATGGCTACACCTTC
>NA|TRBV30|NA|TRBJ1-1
CAWGRLRTEAFF
TGTGCCTGGGGTCGCCTGAGGACTGAAGCTTTCTTT
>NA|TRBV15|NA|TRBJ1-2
CATSRDYTLLYGYTF
TGTGCCACCAGCAGAGATTATACCTTACTCTATGGCTACACCTTC
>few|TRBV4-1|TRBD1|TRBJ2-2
CASSRGDRGTTGELFF
TGCGCCAGCAGCCGTGGAGACAGGGGGACCACCGGGGAGCTGTTTTTT
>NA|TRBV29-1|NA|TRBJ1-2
CSVEALFGGYTF
TGCAGCGTTGAGGCCCTCTTTGGAGGCTACACCTTC
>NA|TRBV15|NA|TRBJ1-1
CATSRDQHTEAFF
TGTGCCACCAGCAGAGACCAACACACTGAAGCTTTCTTT
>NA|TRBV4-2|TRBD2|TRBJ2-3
CASSQRPAGGTDTQYF
TGTGCCAGCAGCCAAAGGCCAGCGGGAGGAACAGATACGCAGTATTTT
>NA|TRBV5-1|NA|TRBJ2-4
CASSLGQGNIQYF
TGCGCCAGCAGCTTGGGGCAGGGAAACATTCAGTACTTC
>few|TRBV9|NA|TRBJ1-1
CASSPGGSEAFF
TGTGCCAGCAGCCCAGGAGGGTCTGAAGCTTTCTTT
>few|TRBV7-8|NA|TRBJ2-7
CASSLGLLRDPRGFNEQYF
TGTGCCAGCAGCTTAGGCTTATTGCGGGACCCAAGGGGTTTTAACGAGCAGTACTTC
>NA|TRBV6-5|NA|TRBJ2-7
CASSYRGPYEQYF
TGTGCCAGCAGTTATAGGGGACCCTACGAGCAGTACTTC
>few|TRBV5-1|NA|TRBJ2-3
CASRGGGSTDTQYF
TGCGCCAGCAGGGGAGGCGGCTCCACAGATACGCAGTATTTT
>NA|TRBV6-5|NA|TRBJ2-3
CASRPQGSQDTQYF
TGTGCCAGCAGACCCCAGGGCTCGCAAGATACGCAGTATTTT
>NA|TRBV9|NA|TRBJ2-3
CASNLEGQLTDTQYF
TGTGCCAGCAACCTTGAAGGGCAGTTAACAGATACGCAGTATTTT
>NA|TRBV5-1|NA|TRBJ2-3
CASSPTVTSTDTQYF
TGCGCCAGCAGCCCGACAGTCACTAGCACAGATACGCAGTATTTT
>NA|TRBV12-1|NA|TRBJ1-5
CASNLAPTGGNSNQPQHF
TGTGCCAGCAACCTAGCCCCGACGGGGGGAAATAGCAATCAGCCCCAGCATTTT
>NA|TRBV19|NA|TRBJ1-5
CASSISRGRAQPQHF
TGTGCCAGTAGTATTAGCCGAGGGAGGGCTCAGCCCCAGCATTTT
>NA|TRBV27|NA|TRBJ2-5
CASSLSRQAFGEETQYF
TGTGCCAGCAGTTTATCCCGACAGGCCTTTGGAGAAGAGACCCAGTACTTC
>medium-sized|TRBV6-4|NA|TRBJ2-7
CASAPGRTTYEQYF
TGTGCCAGTGCCCCCGGACGGACAACCTACGAGCAGTACTTC
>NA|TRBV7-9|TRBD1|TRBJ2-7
CASSIGTGDSYEQYF
TGTGCCAGCAGCATCGGGACAGGGGATTCCTACGAGCAGTACTTC
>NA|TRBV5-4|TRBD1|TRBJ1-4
CASSYNRGGEKLFF
TGTGCCAGCAGCTACAACAGGGGTGGAGAAAAACTGTTTTTT
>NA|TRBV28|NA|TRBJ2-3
CASSFVGTTTDQDTQYF
TGTGCCAGCAGTTTCGTCGGAACAACAACCGATCAGGATACGCAGTATTTT
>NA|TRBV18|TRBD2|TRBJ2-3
CASSPPLAGGSDTQYF
TGTGCCAGCTCACCACCACTAGCGGGAGGATCGGATACGCAGTATTTT
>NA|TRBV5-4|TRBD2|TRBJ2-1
CASSGRTSGPYNEQFF
TGTGCCAGCAGCGGCCGTACTAGCGGACCCTACAATGAGCAGTTCTTC
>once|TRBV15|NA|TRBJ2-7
CATSNIGTYEQYF
TGTGCCACCAGCAATATAGGGACCTACGAGCAGTACTTC
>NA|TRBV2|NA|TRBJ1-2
CASRSVGELSYGYTF
TGTGCCAGCAGATCCGTTGGGGAGCTTAGCTATGGCTACACCTTC
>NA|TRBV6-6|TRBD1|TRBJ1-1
CASSREGQENTEAFF
TGTGCCAGCAGCCGCGAGGGACAGGAGAACACTGAAGCTTTCTTT
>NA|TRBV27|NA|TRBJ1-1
CASSLGGGMNTEAFF
TGTGCCAGCAGTTTGGGGGGGGGAATGAACACTGAAGCTTTCTTT
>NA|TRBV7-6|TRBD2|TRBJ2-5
CASSSQAGGFQETQYF
TGTGCCAGCAGCTCTCAAGCGGGAGGATTTCAAGAGACCCAGTACTTC
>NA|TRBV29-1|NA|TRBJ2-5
CSVPDRYQETQYF
TGCAGCGTCCCGGACAGATACCAAGAGACCCAGTACTTC
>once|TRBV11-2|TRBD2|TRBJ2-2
CASSTGLAGELFF
TGTGCCAGCAGCACCGGACTAGCTGGGGAGCTGTTTTTT
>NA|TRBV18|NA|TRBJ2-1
CASSRYTDNEQFF
TGTGCCAGCTCCCGGTATACGGACAATGAGCAGTTCTTC
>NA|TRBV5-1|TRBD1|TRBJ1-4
CASSPGQGNEKLFF
TGCGCCAGCAGCCCTGGACAGGGCAATGAAAAACTGTTTTTT
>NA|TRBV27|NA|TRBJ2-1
CASSSKQGFNEQFF
TGTGCCAGCAGTTCCAAACAGGGCTTCAATGAGCAGTTCTTC
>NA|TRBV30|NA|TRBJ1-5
CAWSTNLLSQPQHF
TGTGCCTGGTCTACAAACCTACTCAGTCAGCCCCAGCATTTT
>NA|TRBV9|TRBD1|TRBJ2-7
CASSASGTGVEQYF
TGTGCCAGCAGCGCCTCCGGGACAGGGGTCGAGCAGTACTTC
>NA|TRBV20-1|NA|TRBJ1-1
CSAARNTEAFF
TGCAGTGCTGCGCGGAACACTGAAGCTTTCTTT
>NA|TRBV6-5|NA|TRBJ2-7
CASSRGPYEQYF
TGTGCCAGCAGCCGGGGACCCTACGAGCAGTACTTC
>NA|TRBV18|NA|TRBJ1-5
CASSLGTNQPQHF
TGTGCCAGCTCACTCGGGACGAATCAGCCCCAGCATTTT
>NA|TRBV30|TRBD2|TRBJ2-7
CAWARTGTPGLAIIKQYF
TGTGCCTGGGCAAGGACAGGGACCCCGGGACTAGCGATTATCAAGCAGTACTTC
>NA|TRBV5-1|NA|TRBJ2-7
CASSLGQLEREQYF
TGCGCCAGCAGCTTGGGACAGCTTGAGAGGGAGCAGTACTTC
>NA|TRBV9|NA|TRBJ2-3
CASSGRPGGTNTDTQYF
TGTGCCAGCAGCGGTAGGCCGGGCGGAACCAACACAGATACGCAGTATTTT